This T cell receptor beta chain was profiled in a study of OX40 agonist ivuxolimab in advanced cancers. The overall study: Patient treatment consisted of intravenous ivuxolimab administration every 2 weeks at 0.01 to 10 mg/kg. A mean age of roughly 60 years, range roughly 23 to 85, was recorded, and approximately 79% were male.

V was cut by 0 bases and J by 3 bases, with 9 bases left in between. The CDR3 consists of 14 residues. Germline assignment: CDR1 MNHEY and CDR2 SVGAGI. Sequenced by immunoSEQ multiplex PCR; TCRdb stores in-frame clones only, minus some. The sample has 53,000 or so clones, more than 70% seen once. The sequence came from an adult with an advanced solid tumor such as melanoma, head and neck, liver or kidney cancer. The chain uses TRBV6-5 and TRBJ2-7; maybe TRBD2 (5 bases). The sample in question was CD4+ or CD8+ T cells sorted from blood, obtained in a trial of the OX40 agonist ivuxolimab. The chain's CDR3 is CASSYSLGLYEQYF. The CDR3, as DNA: TGTGCCAGCAGTTACTCGCTAGGACTCTACGAGCAGTACTTC.